This TCR beta chain was recovered during a study of regulatory T cells in long-lasting Graves disease. Regarding time point: newly diagnosed GD, antithyroid drugs for less than 3 months. Researchers made the TCR library from RNA that was extracted from PBMCs. Only a few counts were recorded for this clonotype. Germline lookup yields CDR1 MNHNS and CDR2 SASEGT. This CDR3 has 16 amino acids. Germline trimming cut 6 bases from V and 11 bases from J; bases unmatched to any gene: 17. For TCR beta, libraries came from iRepertoire HTBI primers and Arm-PCR of CDR3 regions. One entry per CDR3 protein results from TCRdb running MiXCR on the multiplex PCR reads. This table holds under 450,000 distinct CDR3 sequences, around 15% found once. The same data also went into a second study, on T cells in Graves' hyperthyroidism and ophthalmopathy. That paper adds: A 13 V-J signature model discriminated ophthalmopathy versus stable hyperthyroidism.

The source of this sequence is a woman aged 18 to 35 with Graves disease. The sample consisted of peripheral blood mononuclear cells (PBMCs), taken at new diagnosis, from a patient treated with antithyroid drugs. This chain links TRBV6-1 with TRBJ1-5, with 9 bases aligning to TRBD1. CDR3 DNA: TGTGCCAGCAGGCTGTTGGGACAGGGTAGGAACAGGGCCCAGCATTTT. Protein product: CASRLLGQGRNRAQHF.